Detailed here is one TCR beta chain. Ages ranged from roughly 18 to 100 years, with residence in more than 20 US areas. Assignment of participants to cohorts was predicated upon participant-reported clinical history. The data are from a study of blood T cell repertoires in COVID-19. Whole-study context: PBMCs, B-cell-depleted T cells, or T cells provided the cDNA or gDNA that made up the material.

In the original processing: Estimates of nucleated cell counts were drawn from the amplification of reference gene primers. TCRdb keeps only in-frame clones here, not all; method: immunoSEQ multiplex PCR. That table supplies the V and J calls and clone size; D and trimming were determined from the DNA. The table records roughly 200,000 clones, roughly 88% of them present only once. Trimming stripped 3 bases from V and 5 bases from J, with 13 bases between. Per the germline V gene, CDR1 is KGHSH and CDR2 is LQKENI. The CDR3 contains 14 residues. The specimen sequenced was PBMCs or T cells enriched from blood (not recorded which). The origin of this receptor is a middle-aged man with acute COVID-19. The chain is built from TRBV18 and TRBJ1-1; D gene ambiguous. Here the CDR3 reads CASSPGSPTTEAFF. CDR3 DNA sequence: TGTGCCAGCTCACCCGGGTCGCCTACGACTGAAGCTTTCTTT.